This TCR beta chain appears in the sequencing data of a study of cytomegalovirus exposure and HLA in healthy donors. 13 Jbeta primers and 60 Vbeta primers were used for the PCR. Sequencing used immunoSEQ multiplex PCR; TCRdb keeps in-frame clones, though not all of them. Of about 83,000 clones listed, just over 70% are singletons. Details on this clone: The antigen is not known.

Findings of the study overall: TRBV6-2, TRBV6-3 and some other V segments were unresolvable in 87-base-pair reads. Segments of the TCR beta V type were, in most cases, productive about 87% or about 30% of the time in an earlier analysis.

The CDR3 is 16 amino acids. The V gene's germline CDR1 is SGHTA and CDR2 FQGNSA. The V end was cut by 0 bases, the J end by 2 bases, with 11 bases between. The sequence derives from a man between 60 and 75 years old in good health and CMV-seronegative. The V call is TRBV7-2, the J call TRBJ1-3; unclear D gene. Specimen: PBMCs. The CDR3: CASSLAPAAAGNTIYF. CDR3 DNA sequence: TGTGCCAGCAGCTTAGCCCCGGCGGCTGCTGGAAACACCATATATTTT.